This section outlines one TCR beta chain sequence together with its context. This entry is derived from a study of blood T cell repertoires in COVID-19. The ends lost 1 base at V and 4 bases at J; junction bases unmatched: 6. This CDR3 region has 16 residues. The V gene's germline CDR1 is MDHEN and CDR2 SYDVKM. TCRdb's table, derived via immunoSEQ multiplex PCR, lists solely in-frame clones and lacks some. There are 150,000 or so clones in the sample; around nine tenths occur only once, and about 4.7% lies in the top ten. This chain joins TRBV28 and TRBJ1-4; TRBD1 agrees at 7 bases. The source material was peripheral blood. This TCR came from a human donor in a cohort sampled during active COVID-19. Written as DNA, the CDR3 is TGTGCCAGCAGTTTATACGGACAGGCGTTTAATGAAAAACTGTTTTTT. Its protein is CASSLYGQAFNEKLFF.